Below, one T cell receptor beta chain is given with its context. Its antigen remains unidentified. Germline V gives CDR1 LNHDA, CDR2 SQIVND (reference sequence). The germline V and J ends were trimmed by 4 bases and 1 base, with 16 bases remaining between them. This CDR3 is 16 amino acids long. The entry originates in a study of T cell responses to AZD1222 COVID-19 vaccine. Broader study findings: In the spike-specific TCR repertoire, nearly half reportedly target unmutated variant regions. Just a handful of people given AZD1222 tested seropositive at baseline. Spike-spanning, vaccine-associated CD4 TCRs were dominant at 160-218 and 743-854. Following two doses of AZD1222, Spike-specific TCR breadth and depth rose.

The method was immunoSEQ multiplex PCR; TCRdb's version includes in-frame clones alone and lacks a portion of them. The data contain about 120,000 clones, around 89% of them singletons. The chain uses TRBV19 and TRBJ1-1; D is possibly TRBD1 (6 bases). Sequencing used peripheral blood, obtained on day 0 of AZD1222 vaccination. The clonotype originates from an adult in good health. Here the CDR3 reads CASSTPRQASNTEAFF. The CDR3 DNA follows: TGTGCCAGTAGTACCCCACGACAGGCCTCGAACACTGAAGCTTTCTTT.